These 21 T cell receptor beta chains were sequenced from one sample in a study of blood T cell repertoires in COVID-19 (dated by TCRdb to the early 2020s). Libraries were built with the immunoSEQ multiplex PCR assay. The table comes from immuneACCESS by way of TCRdb, which keeps in-frame sequences with V and J called. Part of the clones is missing from these tables; in studies checked, under half for an unresolved V gene and the rest for unknown reasons. Within this sample are 250,000 to 350,000 clones, with about 87% of them counted one time only. The top ten clones comprise roughly 5.3% of the sample. The sequencing sample was made of PBMCs or T cells enriched from blood (not recorded which). All receptors derive from a woman aged 25 to 39 who had recovered from COVID-19.

The gene calls are TRBV10-2 and TRBJ1-1, with D possibly being TRBD1 (5 bases). The V gene's germline CDR1 is WSHSY and CDR2 SAAADI. V shed 7 bases and J shed 2 bases, with 11 bases lying between them. The CDR3 is made up of 13 amino acids. DNA of the CDR3: TGCGCCAGCAACCTCGACAGAAACACTGAAGCTTTCTTT. Translating gives CASNLDRNTEAFF.

This clone was seen a few times. The J gene is TRBJ2-1, the V gene TRBV6-5; TRBD1 matches at 8 bases. The trim removed 5 bases at V and 1 base at J, leaving 4 bases unmatched. Germline CDR1 MNHEY, CDR2 SVGAGI. The CDR3 spans 15 residues. The CDR3 nucleotides are TGTGCCAGCAGTAAGGACAGGGCGTCCTACAATGAGCAGTTCTTC. This encodes CASSKDRASYNEQFF.

The chain has TRBV6-5 and TRBJ1-5, with 8 bases matching TRBD1. CDR3 length: 15 residues. J lost 3 bases, V lost 6 bases, and 7 bases had no gene match. The V gene's germline CDR1 is MNHEY and CDR2 SVGAGI. CDR3 sequence: CASRTTGENNQPQHF. DNA of the CDR3: TGTGCCAGCAGGACGACAGGGGAAAACAATCAGCCCCAGCATTTT.

This rearrangement joins TRBV19 to TRBJ2-7; the D gene is possibly TRBD1 (6 bases). V lost 1 base and J 5 bases, leaving 9 bases between the germline ends. Germline values: CDR1 LNHDA, CDR2 SQIVND (reference sequence). The CDR3 totals 13 residues. CDR3 in DNA: TGTGCCAGTAGTATAGGATCAGGGGACGAGCAGTACTTC. This encodes CASSIGSGDEQYF.

The V call is TRBV2, the J call TRBJ1-5, with 9 bases identical to TRBD1. The CDR3 is made up of 16 amino acids. With 2 bases clipped from V and 4 bases from J, the junction kept 6 bases outside the gene matches. Germline V lookup: CDR1 SNHLY, CDR2 FYNNEI. CDR3: CASSEFYGTGNQPQHF. In DNA, the CDR3 is TGTGCCAGCAGTGAATTTTATGGGACAGGGAATCAGCCCCAGCATTTT. The whole variable domain, filled in from reference TRBV2 and TRBJ1-5, reads EPEVTQTPSHQVTQMGQEVILRCVPISNHLYFYWYRQILGQKVEFLVSFYNNEISEKSEIFDDQFSVERPDGSNFTLKIRSTKLEDSAMYFCASSEFYGTGNQPQHFGDGTRLSIL.

This sequence joins TRBV7-2 and TRBJ2-5; no firm D call. CDR3 length equals 13 residues. Germline values: CDR1 SGHTA, CDR2 FQGNSA. Trimming took off 4 bases at V and 8 bases at J, with 14 bases between the two ends. As DNA, the CDR3 is TGTGCCAGCAGCTCCGACATGCAAGGAACCCAGTACTTC. It translates to CASSSDMQGTQYF.

V usage is TRBV7-6 and J usage is TRBJ2-7; possible D gene TRBD2, 6 bases. From germline, CDR1 is SGHVS and CDR2 FNYEAQ. The CDR3 has 14 residues. The V end was cut by 3 bases, the J end by 5 bases, with 14 bases between. For the CDR3, the DNA is TGTGCCAGCAGCTTGATGGAGGGGCGAAACGAGCAGTACTTC. Protein product: CASSLMEGRNEQYF.

In its sample, this clone was seen once. V and J are TRBV30 and TRBJ2-7; tentatively, D is TRBD1 (6 bases). V lost 2 bases to trimming and J lost 2 bases, with 22 bases between them. This CDR3 is 17 amino acids long. CDR1 and CDR2 from the germline V gene are GTSNPN and SVGIG (reference sequence). The CDR3 sequence: CAWSPYRTARYTYEQYF. CDR3 DNA sequence: TGTGCCTGGAGTCCGTATCGGACAGCTCGATACACCTACGAGCAGTACTTC.

This chain uses TRBV6-5 with TRBJ1-2; D ambiguous. The V gene lost 0 bases and the J gene lost 2 bases, with 13 bases spanning the gap. The germline V gene has CDR1 MNHEY and CDR2 SVGAGI. The CDR3 sequence is 16 residues long. CDR3 DNA: TGTGCCAGCAGTTACTCGGAGGGCAAGGGAAACTATGGCTACACCTTC. It encodes CASSYSEGKGNYGYTF.

This clone was seen repeatedly, ten times or more. Additional DNA sequences in this sample encode the identical CDR3. V gene TRBV4-1 combines with J gene TRBJ1-4, with no clear D. Trimming pared 3 bases from V and 6 bases from J, leaving 5 bases between. This CDR3 spans 12 amino acids. Germline values: CDR1 MGHRA, CDR2 YSYEKL. CDR3 DNA sequence: TGCGCCAGCAGCCATCCTTATGAAAAACTGTTTTTT. Protein: CASSHPYEKLFF.

The rearrangement links TRBV7-9 to TRBJ1-4; possible D gene TRBD1, 6 bases. Looked up from germline, CDR1 is SEHNR and CDR2 is FQNEAQ (reference sequence). The CDR3 loop spans 15 amino acids. Trimming took 5 bases from V and 8 from J, leaving 18 bases between them. The CDR3 nucleotides read TGTGCCAGCAGCCAAACAGGGTCGTTGCGGGAAAAACTGTTTTTT. Translated: CASSQTGSLREKLFF.

V and J are TRBV25-1 and TRBJ1-2, with D perhaps matching TRBD1 (6 bases). V dropped 5 bases and J dropped 6 bases, with 19 bases sitting between them. The CDR3 is 15 residues long. CDR1 is MGHDK, CDR2 SYGVNS, per germline. The CDR3 here is CASSMENRVSNGYTF. DNA for the CDR3: TGTGCCAGCAGTATGGAGAACAGGGTCTCGAATGGCTACACCTTC.

The chain has TRBV6-2 or TRBV6-3 and TRBJ2-3; 8 positions agree with TRBD2. The CDR3 contains 18 residues. CDR1 and CDR2 (germline): MNHEY, SVGEGT. V lost 0 bases to trimming and J lost 4 bases; unmatched junction nucleotides: 12. CDR3 loop: CASSYSPGTSLFADTQYF. The CDR3 nucleotides read TGTGCCAGCAGTTACTCCCCGGGGACTAGTTTGTTCGCAGATACGCAGTATTTT.

The chain's CDR3 is CASSRFRQNSPLHF. DNA of the CDR3: TGTGCCAGCAGTCGCTTTCGACAGAATTCACCCCTCCACTTT. The gene calls are TRBV6-5 and TRBJ1-6; perhaps TRBD1 as D (5 bases). With 5 bases removed from V and 7 bases from J, the gap between germline ends came to 12 bases. The CDR3 contains 14 residues. Germline assignment: CDR1 MNHEY and CDR2 SVGAGI.

V gene TRBV4-1 combines with J gene TRBJ2-1; a weak D match, TRBD2 (6 bases). V lost 3 bases and J 1 base, leaving 19 bases between the germline ends. In germline, CDR1 is MGHRA, CDR2 YSYEKL. This CDR3 region has 18 residues. The CDR3: CASSHDRPTSSSYNEQFF. DNA of the CDR3: TGCGCCAGCAGCCACGATCGCCCCACTAGCAGTTCCTACAATGAGCAGTTCTTC.

This rearrangement joins TRBV5-1 to TRBJ1-6; TRBD1 is a possible D gene (6 bases). The germline CDR1 and CDR2 sequences are SGHRS and YFSETQ. Deletions cut 0 bases from V and 7 bases from J, with 11 bases between. There are 15 residues in the CDR3. The CDR3 bases are TGCGCCAGCAGCTTGGGACAGGAAAGGAATTCACCCCTCCACTTT. This gives the protein CASSLGQERNSPLHF.

V and J are TRBV5-1 and TRBJ2-1; 7 nucleotides match TRBD1. The CDR3 has 15 amino acids. Germline values: CDR1 SGHRS, CDR2 YFSETQ. V was clipped by 5 bases and J by 5 bases; unmatched bases: 10. The CDR3 coding sequence is TGCGCCAGCAGTACGGTACAGGGGATCCACAATGAGCAGTTCTTC. Its protein product is CASSTVQGIHNEQFF. The full variable domain, in which reference TRBV5-1 and TRBJ2-1 provide the parts outside the CDR3, is KAGVTQTPRYLIKTRGQQVTLSCSPISGHRSVSWYQQTPGQGLQFLFEYFSETQRNKGNFPGRFSGRQFSNSRSEMNVSTLELGDSALYLCASSTVQGIHNEQFFGPGTRLTVL.

The chain recombines TRBV5-4 with TRBJ2-7, with 7 bases matching TRBD1. Germline V gene data show CDR1 as SGHNT and CDR2 as YYREEE (reference sequence). This CDR3 comprises 14 residues. V lost 4 bases to trimming and J lost 0 bases; unmatched junction nucleotides: 4. CDR3 sequence (DNA): TGTGCCAGCAGCATACGGACAGGCTCCTACGAGCAGTACTTC. As protein: CASSIRTGSYEQYF. Variable domain in full (rest from reference TRBV5-4 and TRBJ2-7): ETGVTQSPTHLIKTRGQQVTLRCSSQSGHNTVSWYQQALGQGPQFIFQYYREEENGRGNFPPRFSGLQFPNYSSELNVNALELDDSALYLCASSIRTGSYEQYFGPGTRLTVT.

The chain carries TRBV7-3 and TRBJ1-6; D is perhaps TRBD1 (5 bases). V was cut by 2 bases and J by 2 bases, with 7 bases left in between. The CDR3 has 15 amino acids. CDR1 SGHTA and CDR2 FQGTGA come from the germline V gene. CDR3: CASSLDSAYNSPLHF. CDR3 nucleotide sequence: TGTGCCAGCAGCTTAGACAGCGCCTATAATTCACCCCTCCACTTT.

The chain recombines TRBV11-2 with TRBJ2-7; no clear D gene. Germline V gives CDR1 SGHAT, CDR2 FQNNGV. The CDR3 extends over 12 amino acids. Trimming removed 2 bases from V and 5 bases from J, with 7 bases in between. CDR3 loop: CASSLTLDEQYF. The CDR3 DNA follows: TGTGCCAGCAGCTTAACTCTAGACGAGCAGTACTTC. Together with reference TRBV11-2 and TRBJ2-7, the CDR3 gives the full variable domain: EAGVAQSPRYKIIEKRQSVAFWCNPISGHATLYWYQQILGQGPKLLIQFQNNGVVDDSQLPKDRFSAERLKGVDSTLKIQPAKLEDSAVYLCASSLTLDEQYFGPGTRLTVT.

The chain recombines TRBV2 with TRBJ2-5, with no clear D. V was cut by 6 bases and J by 4 bases, with 12 bases left in between. The CDR3 covers 13 residues. The germline gives CDR1 SNHLY, CDR2 FYNNEI. The CDR3 region is CASSGLLRETQYF. In nucleotides, the CDR3 is TGTGCCAGCAGCGGGTTGCTCCGAGAGACCCAGTACTTC.